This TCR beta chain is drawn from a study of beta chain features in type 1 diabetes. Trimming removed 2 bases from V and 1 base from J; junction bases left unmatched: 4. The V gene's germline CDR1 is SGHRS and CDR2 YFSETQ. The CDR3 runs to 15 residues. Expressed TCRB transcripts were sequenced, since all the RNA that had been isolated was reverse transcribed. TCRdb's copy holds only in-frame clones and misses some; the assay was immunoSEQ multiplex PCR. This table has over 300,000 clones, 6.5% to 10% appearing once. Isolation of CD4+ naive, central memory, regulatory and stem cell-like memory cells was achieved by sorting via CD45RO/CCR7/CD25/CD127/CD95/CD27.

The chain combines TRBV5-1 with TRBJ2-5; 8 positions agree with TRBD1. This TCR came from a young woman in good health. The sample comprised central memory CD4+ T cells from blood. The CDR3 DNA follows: TGCGCCAGCAGCTTTAACACAGGGGGCCAAGAGACCCAGTACTTC. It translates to CASSFNTGGQETQYF.